This T cell receptor (beta chain) is drawn from a study of T cell repertoires in cytomegalovirus infection. Whole-study findings and limits: Clonotypes of TCR beta that were HLA-C-restricted and CMV-specific dominated the ex vivo response.

In its sample, this clonotype was seen a few times. Its antigen is not identified. The germline V gene has CDR1 SGHTA and CDR2 FQGNSA. This CDR3 is built from 15 residues. V was clipped by 3 bases and J by 6 bases; unmatched bases: 6. TCRdb passed the reads through MiXCR, listing each CDR3 protein once. The sample lists under 200,000 distinct CDR3 sequences, roughly a fifth seen once, with roughly 25% in the top ten. The sample consisted of CD8+ T cells from cultured PBMCs, taken from culture after CMV antigen stimulation. This chain joins TRBV7-2 and TRBJ1-5; 9 bases match TRBD1. The clonotype was recovered from a human donor in good health (CMV status not recorded). Some clones in this sample may be carry-over from other donors' samples. The CDR3 sequence is CASSLVTGGSQPQHF. The CDR3 DNA is TGTGCCAGCAGCTTGGTTACAGGGGGCAGTCAGCCCCAGCATTTT.